The table lists the clone carrying this T cell receptor (beta chain) with many counts. Its antigen is not identified. These data belong to a study of T-cell reconstitution after alpha-beta-depleted transplantation in children. Study results and limitations: There were some patients whose high TCRbeta diversity at day 60 came from surviving recipient T cells and thymic progenitors. By about two months after transplant, alpha-beta T cells reportedly arose from several hundred graft clones that had expanded. When one year had passed after transplant, most T-cell counts and diversity came from newly produced T cells.

Trimming removed 5 bases from V and 8 bases from J, with 18 bases in between. The CDR3 is made up of 13 amino acids. The germline V gene has CDR1 SQVTM and CDR2 ANQGSEA. This sample's TCRbeta library carried unique molecular identifier barcodes. From the PCR reads, TCRdb called clonotypes with MiXCR, one entry per CDR3 protein. The sample lists approximately 630,000 distinct CDR3 sequences; over 10% were seen once. This sequence joins TRBV29-1 and TRBJ1-2; D is ambiguous. This clonotype originated in a girl aged 2-10 years with congenital amegakaryocytic thrombocytopenia, due to receive a stem cell transplant. The material was PBMCs, obtained before TCRalphabeta/CD19-depleted stem cell transplant. The chain's CDR3 is CSVPGPLPHGYTF. CDR3 bases: TGCAGCGTTCCTGGGCCCTTACCCCACGGCTACACCTTC.